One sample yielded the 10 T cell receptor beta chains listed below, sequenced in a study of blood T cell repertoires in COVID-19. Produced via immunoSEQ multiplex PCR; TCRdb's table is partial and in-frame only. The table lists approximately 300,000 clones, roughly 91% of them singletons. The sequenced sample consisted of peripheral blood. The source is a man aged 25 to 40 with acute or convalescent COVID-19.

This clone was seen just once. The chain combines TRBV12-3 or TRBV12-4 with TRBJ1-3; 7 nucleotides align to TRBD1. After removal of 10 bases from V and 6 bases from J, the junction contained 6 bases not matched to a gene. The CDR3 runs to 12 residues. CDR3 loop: CATGTALNTIYF. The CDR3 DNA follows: TGTGCCACCGGGACAGCTTTAAACACCATATATTTT.

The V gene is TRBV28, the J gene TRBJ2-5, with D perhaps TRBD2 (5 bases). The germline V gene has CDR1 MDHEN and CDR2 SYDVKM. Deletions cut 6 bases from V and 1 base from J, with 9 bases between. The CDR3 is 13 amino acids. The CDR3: CASSPSSQETQYF. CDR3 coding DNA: TGTGCCAGCAGCCCTAGCAGCCAAGAGACCCAGTACTTC.

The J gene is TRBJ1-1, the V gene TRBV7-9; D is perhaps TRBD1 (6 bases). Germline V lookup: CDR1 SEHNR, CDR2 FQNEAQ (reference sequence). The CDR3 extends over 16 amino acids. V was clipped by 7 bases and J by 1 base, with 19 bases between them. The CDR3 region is CASTSLFGTQNTEAFF. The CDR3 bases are TGTGCCAGCACCAGCCTTTTCGGGACACAGAACACTGAAGCTTTCTTT. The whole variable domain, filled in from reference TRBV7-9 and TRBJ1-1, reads DTGVSQNPRHKITKRGQNVTFRCDPISEHNRLYWYRQTLGQGPEFLTYFQNEAQLEKSRLLSDRFSAERPKGSFSTLEIQRTEQGDSAMYLCASTSLFGTQNTEAFFGQGTRLTVV.

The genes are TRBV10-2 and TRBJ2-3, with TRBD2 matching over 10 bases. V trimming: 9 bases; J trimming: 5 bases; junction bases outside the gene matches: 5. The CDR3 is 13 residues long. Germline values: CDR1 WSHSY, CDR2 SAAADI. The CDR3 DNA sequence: TGCGCCAGTTTGAGCGGGGGGGTAGATACGCAGTATTTT. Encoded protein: CASLSGGVDTQYF.

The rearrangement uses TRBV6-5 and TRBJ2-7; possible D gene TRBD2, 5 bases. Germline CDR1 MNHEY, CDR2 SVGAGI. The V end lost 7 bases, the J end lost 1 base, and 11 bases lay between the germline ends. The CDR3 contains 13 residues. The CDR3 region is CASTPTGSYEQYF. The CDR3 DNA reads TGTGCCAGCACCCCGACGGGATCCTACGAGCAGTACTTC.

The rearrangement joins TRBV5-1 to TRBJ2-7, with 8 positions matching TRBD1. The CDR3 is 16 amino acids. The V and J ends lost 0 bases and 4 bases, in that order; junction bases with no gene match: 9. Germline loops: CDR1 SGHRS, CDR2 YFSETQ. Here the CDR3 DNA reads TGCGCCAGCAGCTTGGTTTTTCAGGGGGCGTCGTACGAGCAGTACTTC. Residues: CASSLVFQGASYEQYF. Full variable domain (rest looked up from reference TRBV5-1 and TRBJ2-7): KAGVTQTPRYLIKTRGQQVTLSCSPISGHRSVSWYQQTPGQGLQFLFEYFSETQRNKGNFPGRFSGRQFSNSRSEMNVSTLELGDSALYLCASSLVFQGASYEQYFGPGTRLTVT.

CDR3 region: CASSSLAVHGELFF. CDR3 DNA: TGTGCCAGCAGTTCCCTCGCGGTTCACGGGGAGCTGTTTTTT. The rearrangement joins TRBV27 to TRBJ2-2, with D unresolved. Trimming removed 4 bases from V and 7 bases from J, with 13 bases in between. Germline CDR1 reads MNHEY; CDR2 reads SMNVEV (reference sequence). The CDR3 spans 14 residues.

Here the CDR3 reads CASSHGLAGGEETQYF. CDR3 DNA sequence: TGCGCCAGCAGCCATGGACTAGCGGGAGGCGAGGAGACCCAGTACTTC. The chain combines TRBV5-1 with TRBJ2-5, with TRBD2 matching over 14 bases. The CDR3 contains 16 residues. Unmatched junction bases numbered 7, after V lost 4 bases and J lost 5 bases. CDR1 SGHRS and CDR2 YFSETQ come from the germline V gene.

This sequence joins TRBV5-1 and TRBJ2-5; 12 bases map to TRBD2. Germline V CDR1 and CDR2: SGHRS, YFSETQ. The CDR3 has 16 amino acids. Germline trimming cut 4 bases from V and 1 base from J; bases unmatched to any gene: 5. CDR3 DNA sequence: TGCGCCAGCAGCGCACTAGCGGGAGGAAGCCAAGAGACCCAGTACTTC. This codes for CASSALAGGSQETQYF.

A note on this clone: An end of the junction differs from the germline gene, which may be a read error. The CDR3 protein is CASSPVTTPTGNTIYF. CDR3 sequence (DNA): TGTGCTAGCAGCCCTGTTACGACTCCCACTGGAAACACCATATATTTT. The chain has TRBV7-7 and TRBJ1-3; D gene unclear. This CDR3 is built from 16 residues. Germline V gene data show CDR1 as SSHAT and CDR2 as FNYEAQ (reference sequence).